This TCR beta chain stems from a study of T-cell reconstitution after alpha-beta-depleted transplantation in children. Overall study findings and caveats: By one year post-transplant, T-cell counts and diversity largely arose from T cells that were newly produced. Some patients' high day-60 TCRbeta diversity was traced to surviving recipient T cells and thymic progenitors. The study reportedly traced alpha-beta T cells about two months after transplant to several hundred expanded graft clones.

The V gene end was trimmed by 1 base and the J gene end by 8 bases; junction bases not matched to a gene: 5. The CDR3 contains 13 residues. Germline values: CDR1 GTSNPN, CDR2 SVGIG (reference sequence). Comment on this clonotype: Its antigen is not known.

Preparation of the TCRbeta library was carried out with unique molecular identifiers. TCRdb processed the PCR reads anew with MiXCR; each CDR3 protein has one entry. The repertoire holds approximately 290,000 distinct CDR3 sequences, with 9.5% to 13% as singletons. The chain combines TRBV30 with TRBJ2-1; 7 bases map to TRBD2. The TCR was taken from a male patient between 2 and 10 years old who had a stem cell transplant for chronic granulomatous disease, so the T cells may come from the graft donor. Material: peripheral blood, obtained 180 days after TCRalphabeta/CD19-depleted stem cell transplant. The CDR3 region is CAWSGTSWYEQFF. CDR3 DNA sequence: TGTGCCTGGAGTGGGACTAGTTGGTATGAGCAGTTCTTC.